The 18 T cell receptor beta chains reported below all come from one sample, sequenced in a study of PD-L1 blockade in urothelial cancer. TCRdb's table, derived via immunoSEQ multiplex PCR, lists solely in-frame clones and lacks some. The table shows under 40,000 clones, with about 90% occurring only once. The sample in question was PBMCs, obtained around atezolizumab (anti-PD-L1) treatment. The receptors stem from a man between 45 and 60 years old with urothelial cancer.

The V gene is TRBV27, the J gene TRBJ2-3, with TRBD2 identical over 8 bases. The ends lost 1 base at V and 0 bases at J; junction bases unmatched: 12. Germline CDR1 reads MNHEY; CDR2 reads SMNVEV (reference sequence). The CDR3 loop spans 19 amino acids. CDR3 bases: TGTGCCAGCAGTTTATATAGCCAAGCGACTAGCGAGAGCACAGATACGCAGTATTTT. Amino acids: CASSLYSQATSESTDTQYF.

The V gene is TRBV30, the J gene TRBJ2-3; 7 nucleotides line up with TRBD1. Losses at the gene ends were 3 bases for V and 2 bases for J; bases not matched to a gene: 5. Germline V gene data show CDR1 as GTSNPN and CDR2 as SVGIG (reference sequence). The CDR3 contains 14 residues. The CDR3 region has the DNA TGTGCCTGGAGCCCTGGGACAGCCACAGATACGCAGTATTTT. This encodes CAWSPGTATDTQYF.

The chain recombines TRBV19 with TRBJ2-1; 11 positions match TRBD2. This CDR3 region has 16 residues. The J segment lost 7 bases and the V segment lost 3 bases, leaving 8 bases of the junction unmatched. Germline CDR1 and CDR2: LNHDA and SQIVND (reference sequence). The CDR3 DNA is TGTGCCAGTAGTATGGTTAGCGGGGGGGCATCGAATGAGCAGTTCTTC. Amino acids: CASSMVSGGASNEQFF.

The genes are TRBV19 and TRBJ1-5; 8 bases line up with TRBD1. Losses at the gene ends were 5 bases for V and 0 bases for J; bases not matched to a gene: 15. In germline, CDR1 is LNHDA, CDR2 SQIVND (reference sequence). The CDR3 runs 19 residues. Here the CDR3 reads CASSAGQGRGFYSNQPQHF. DNA of the CDR3: TGTGCCAGTAGTGCAGGACAGGGTAGGGGGTTTTATAGCAATCAGCCCCAGCATTTT.

The genes are TRBV28 and TRBJ2-2, with 9 bases lining up with TRBD2. The germline gives CDR1 MDHEN, CDR2 SYDVKM. With 7 bases clipped from V and 1 base from J, the junction kept 10 bases outside the gene matches. The CDR3 consists of 17 residues. CDR3 DNA sequence: TGTGCCAGCACCCCAGCGACTAGCGGATGGAACACCGGGGAGCTGTTTTTT. It codes for CASTPATSGWNTGELFF.

The chain couples TRBV6-5 to TRBJ1-2, with 10 bases identical to TRBD1. This CDR3 contains 14 residues. J lost 8 bases, V lost 5 bases, and 8 bases had no gene match. Germline V CDR1 and CDR2: MNHEY, SVGAGI. DNA for the CDR3: TGTGCCAGCAGTACCCGGGACAGGGGAAGCGGCTACACCTTC. It specifies CASSTRDRGSGYTF.

Notes on this clone: One end of the junction fails to match germline, which may point to a read error. The rearrangement links TRBV9 to TRBJ1-2; possibly TRBD1 for D (6 bases). The CDR3 is 14 amino acids. The V gene's germline CDR1 is SGDLS and CDR2 YYNGEE. CDR3 in amino acids: CVSSVVDRPDGYTF. The DNA of the CDR3 is TGTGTCAGCAGCGTAGTAGACAGGCCCGATGGCTACACCTTC. The full variable domain, with the rest looked up from reference TRBV9 and TRBJ1-2, is DSGVTQTPKHLITATGQRVTLRCSPRSGDLSVYWYQQSLDQGLQFLIQYYNGEERAKGNILERFSAQQFPDLHSELNLSSLELGDSALYFCVSSVVDRPDGYTFGSGTRLTVV.

The chain carries TRBV10-2 and TRBJ2-1; possible D gene TRBD2, 5 bases. From germline, CDR1 is WSHSY and CDR2 SAAADI. Trimming took off 2 bases at V and 2 bases at J, with 10 bases between the two ends. This CDR3 is 15 amino acids long. The CDR3 nucleotides read TGCGCCAGCAGTGAGGGCGACGGGACCTACAATGAGCAGTTCTTC. This encodes CASSEGDGTYNEQFF.

CDR3 loop: CASSSGQVLNTGELFF. CDR3 bases: TGTGCCAGCAGCTCGGGACAGGTGCTGAACACCGGGGAGCTGTTTTTT. The chain recombines TRBV7-3 with TRBJ2-2; 8 bases line up with TRBD1. This CDR3 comprises 16 residues. Trimming at V came to 4 bases and at J to 1 base, leaving 5 bases not matched to a gene. Germline-derived CDR1 and CDR2 are SGHTA and FQGTGA.

J is TRBJ2-5 and V is TRBV6-5, with 9 positions matching TRBD1. Losses at the gene ends were 0 bases for V and 5 bases for J; bases not matched to a gene: 7. The germline V gene has CDR1 MNHEY and CDR2 SVGAGI. The CDR3 has 16 residues. The CDR3 DNA sequence: TGTGCCAGCAGTTACTCGGGGACAGGGATAAAGGAGACCCAGTACTTC. It codes for CASSYSGTGIKETQYF.

The J gene is TRBJ1-1, the V gene TRBV5-6; D not certain. V was clipped by 4 bases and J by 6 bases, with 7 bases between them. CDR3 length equals 11 residues. Per the germline V gene, CDR1 is SGHDT and CDR2 is YYEEEE. Here the CDR3 reads CASSADSEAFF. CDR3 sequence (DNA): TGTGCCAGCAGCGCAGACTCTGAAGCTTTCTTT.

The rearrangement joins TRBV13 to TRBJ2-7; TRBD1 agrees at 7 bases. The V segment lost 2 bases and the J segment 6 bases; nucleotides outside the gene matches: 4. CDR1 is PRHDT and CDR2 is FYEKMQ in the germline V gene (reference sequence). The CDR3 loop spans 13 amino acids. The CDR3: CASSLISGGEQYF. As DNA, the CDR3 is TGTGCCAGCAGCTTAATATCAGGGGGCGAGCAGTACTTC. Combining the CDR3 with reference TRBV13 and TRBJ2-7 gives the whole variable domain AAGVIQSPRHLIKEKRETATLKCYPIPRHDTVYWYQQGPGQDPQFLISFYEKMQSDKGSIPDRFSAQQFSDYHSELNMSSLELGDSALYFCASSLISGGEQYFGPGTRLTVT.

The chain uses TRBV27 and TRBJ1-1; D may be TRBD1 (6 bases). The germline gives CDR1 MNHEY, CDR2 SMNVEV (reference sequence). The germline V and J ends were trimmed by 4 bases and 6 bases, with 15 bases remaining between them. This CDR3 is 14 amino acids long. CDR3 region: CASSWAGAGAEAFF. CDR3 bases: TGTGCCAGCAGTTGGGCAGGGGCTGGAGCTGAAGCTTTCTTT.

The J gene is TRBJ2-3, the V gene TRBV4-1; no clear D. The CDR3 has 14 residues. Trimming pared 5 bases from V and 6 bases from J, leaving 15 bases between. The germline V gene has CDR1 MGHRA and CDR2 YSYEKL. The CDR3 region is CASSEAPLKDTQYF. The CDR3 DNA reads as TGCGCCAGCAGCGAGGCCCCTTTGAAGGATACGCAGTATTTT.

This chain joins TRBV5-1 and TRBJ2-5, with TRBD2 identical over 14 bases. Losses at the gene ends were 7 bases for V and 14 bases for J; bases not matched to a gene: 13. The CDR3 sequence is 14 residues long. Germline assignment: CDR1 SGHRS and CDR2 YFSETQ. The chain's CDR3 is CASGPGLAGVTPYF. DNA for the CDR3: TGCGCCAGCGGACCGGGACTAGCGGGAGTCACGCCTTACTTC.

The chain is built from TRBV30 and TRBJ2-1; 8 nucleotides line up with TRBD1. With V trimmed by 3 bases and J by 3 bases, 4 bases remained unmatched. CDR3 length: 14 residues. The germline CDR1 and CDR2 sequences are GTSNPN and SVGIG (reference sequence). Written as DNA, the CDR3 is TGTGCCTGGAGCCTAACAGGGGGCTACAATGAGCAGTTCTTC. Protein: CAWSLTGGYNEQFF.

This clone appeared a single time. This chain joins TRBV19 and TRBJ2-7; D unclear. The CDR3 loop spans 14 amino acids. Germline CDR1 reads LNHDA; CDR2 reads SQIVND (reference sequence). Trimming stripped 3 bases from V and 4 bases from J, with 13 bases between. CDR3 in DNA: TGTGCCAGTAGTATGGCGGCCCCCCCTTACGAGCAGTACTTC. It specifies CASSMAAPPYEQYF.

V and J are TRBV10-1 and TRBJ2-7; no firm D call. Germline lookup yields CDR1 WNHNN and CDR2 SYGVQD (reference sequence). V was pared by 2 bases and J by 1 base, with 9 bases between. CDR3 size: 14 residues. The CDR3 loop is CASSEEVWSYEQYF. The CDR3 nucleotides read TGCGCCAGCAGTGAGGAGGTTTGGTCCTACGAGCAGTACTTC.